Sequencing of this TCR beta chain was carried out in a study of shared clonotypes between healthy human individuals. Clones were read by immunoSEQ multiplex PCR, and TCRdb kept only the in-frame ones, dropping some. Of millions of clones listed, roughly 91% are singletons. CD8 cells classed as naive were CD45RO-negative and positively selected for CCR7, excluding terminally differentiated effector memory CD45RA+ cells. CDR3 length: 14 residues. Germline V CDR1 and CDR2: SGHAT, FQNNGV. V was shortened by 1 base and J by 7 bases, with 11 bases between the two germline ends. Regarding this clone: The antigen is undetermined.

Whole-study results and caveats: In the sorted subsets, rarefaction showed sequencing was incomplete despite large depth.

The sequencing input was naive CD8+ T cells from PBMCs. The chain recombines TRBV11-2 with TRBJ1-5; no definite D call. The clonotype originates from a man younger than 35 in good health. Some clones in this sample may be carry-over from other donors' samples. CDR3 region: CASSLGPAGQPQHF. DNA of the CDR3: TGTGCCAGCAGCTTAGGGCCGGCGGGACAGCCCCAGCATTTT.